This paragraph reports one T cell receptor beta chain. Using a J-beta primer mix together with a sample-barcoded 5' primer, a second PCR was run for roughly 7 to 11 cycles. TCRdb reprocessed the 5' RACE reads via MiXCR and lists one record per CDR3 protein. The table records fewer than 1,200,000 distinct CDR3 sequences, about 23% of them present only once. This entry comes from a study of blood T cells in healthy people across ages. This same sample was also part of a study on T cells of mothers and their children.

The sample comprised blood. The receptor was isolated from a girl aged 2-15 years in good health.

In DNA form, the CDR3 reads TGTGCCAGCTCGTTCGGCACGCACAATGAGCAGTTCTTC. This sequence encodes CASSFGTHNEQFF. V gene TRBV27 combines with J gene TRBJ2-1; D not certain. V was clipped by 8 bases and J by 5 bases, with 13 bases between them. CDR3 length equals 13 residues. The germline gives CDR1 MNHEY, CDR2 SMNVEV (reference sequence).